What follows describes a single T cell receptor beta chain. The antigen it binds to is not known. Qualities for individual bases were not recorded, and no much larger clone is one base off. The sample is drawn from a study of blood T cell repertoires in COVID-19 (dated by TCRdb to the early 2020s). In terms of the full investigation: Samples covering the acute and convalescent phases of COVID-19 were provided by collaborators in the United States, Italy and Spain. The prospective study material was composed of cDNA or gDNA derived from T cells, B-cell-depleted T cells, or PBMCs. Subjects who had been exposed to COVID-19, were actively infected with it, or had recovered from it provided the deeply sampled blood TCRbeta repertoires that made up the dataset. The repertoires were released in a freely available public database meant as a resource for research on the immune response to SARS-CoV-2. The samples were drawn from the first 160 participants of the ongoing ImmuneRACE study and from about 1,200 subjects provided by 6 global collaborators. The sample metadata nearly always contained a de-identified subject ID, COVID-19 status, age in years and sex. Where available, HLA class I and class II types were taken from metadata supplied by the sample provider and were not determined by assay-based typing. General findings and caveats noted by the study authors: The quantity of clinical and demographic metadata differed by source and by participant and was supplied without curation.

TCRbeta CDR3 regions were amplified from genomic DNA by means of the immunoSEQ Assay, a bias-controlled multiplex PCR. The published analysis was carried out like this. The number of nucleated cells in each sample was estimated by amplification of reference gene primers within the assay. To quantify the absolute abundance of each unique TCRbeta CDR3 rearrangement, sequence reads were collapsed and filtered. For each sample, productive Simpson clonality was calculated by taking the square root of Simpson's diversity index across productive rearrangements. Sourced from immuneACCESS, this table was stored by TCRdb with only in-frame sequences that have V and J called. A share of the clones is absent; for the studies checked, an unresolved V gene accounts for under half, and the remainder has no known explanation. The V and J calls and the clone size are those of that table, but D and trimming were determined from the DNA. The sample contains roughly 500,000 clones, 88% of them found a single time. The ten largest clones add up to roughly 8% of the sample.

Participants in the prospective study were aged roughly 18 to 100 years, lived in under 30 United States geographic areas, and enrolled through a virtual design. To assign participants to cohorts, the prospective study relied on clinical history that participants themselves reported in a screening survey and a study questionnaire. ImmuneRACE Cohort 3 recovered participants were defined by two consecutive negative NP/OP PCR tests, healthcare professional clearance, or symptom resolution. Mobile phlebotomists in the prospective study collected whole blood, serum and a nasopharyngeal or oropharyngeal swab from every participant. Over a roughly 2-month period, participants in the prospective study had the option of providing additional blood draws and questionnaires. Before DNA extraction, prospective study blood samples were shipped either frozen or at room temperature. For CDR1 and CDR2, the germline V gene lists SGHRS and YFSETQ. V lost 3 bases and J lost 4 bases; the stretch between them is 10 bases long. The CDR3 goes from the cysteine to the phenylalanine over 14 residues. This entry keeps only the CDR3 DNA: 42 bases, framed from base 1.

The TCR comes from a woman aged 55-69 years who had recovered from COVID-19. The V and J genes are TRBV5-1 and TRBJ1-4, with a weak D call of TRBD1 (6 bases match). The source material was PBMCs or T cells enriched from blood (not recorded which). CDR3 protein: CASSYQGSNEKLFF. In nucleotide form, the sequence is TGCGCCAGCAGCTACCAGGGGAGTAATGAAAAACTGTTTTTT.